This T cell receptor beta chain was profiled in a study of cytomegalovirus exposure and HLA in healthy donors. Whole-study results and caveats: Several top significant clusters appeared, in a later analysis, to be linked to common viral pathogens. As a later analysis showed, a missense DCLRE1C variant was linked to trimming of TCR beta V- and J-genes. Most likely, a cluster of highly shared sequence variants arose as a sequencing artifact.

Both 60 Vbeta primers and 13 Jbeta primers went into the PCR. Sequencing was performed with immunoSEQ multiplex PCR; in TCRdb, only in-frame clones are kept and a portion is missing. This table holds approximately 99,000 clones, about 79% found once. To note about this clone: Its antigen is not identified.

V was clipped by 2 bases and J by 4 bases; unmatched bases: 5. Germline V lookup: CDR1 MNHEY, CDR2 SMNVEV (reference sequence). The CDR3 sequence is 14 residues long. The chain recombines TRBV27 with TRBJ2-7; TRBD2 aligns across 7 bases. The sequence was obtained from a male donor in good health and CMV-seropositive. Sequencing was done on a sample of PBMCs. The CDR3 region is CASSLGVGRYEQYF. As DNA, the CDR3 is TGTGCCAGCAGTTTAGGGGTCGGGAGGTACGAGCAGTACTTC.